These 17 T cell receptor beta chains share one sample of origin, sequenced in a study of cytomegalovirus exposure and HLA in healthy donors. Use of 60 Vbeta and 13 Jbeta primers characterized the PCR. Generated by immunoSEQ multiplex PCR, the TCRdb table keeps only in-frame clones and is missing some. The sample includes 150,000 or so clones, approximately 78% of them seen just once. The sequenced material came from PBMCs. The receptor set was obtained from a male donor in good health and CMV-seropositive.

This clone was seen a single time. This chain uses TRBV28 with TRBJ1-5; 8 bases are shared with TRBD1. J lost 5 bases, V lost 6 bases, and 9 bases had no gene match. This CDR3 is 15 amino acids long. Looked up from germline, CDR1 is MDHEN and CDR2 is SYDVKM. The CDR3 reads CASSPRTGSYQPQHF. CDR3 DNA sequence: TGTGCCAGCAGCCCACGGACAGGGAGCTATCAGCCCCAGCATTTT.

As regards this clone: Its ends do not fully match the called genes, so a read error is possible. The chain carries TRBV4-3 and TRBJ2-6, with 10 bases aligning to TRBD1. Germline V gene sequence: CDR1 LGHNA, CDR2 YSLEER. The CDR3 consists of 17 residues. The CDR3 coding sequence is TGCGCCAGCAGCCAATTGACAGGGGGCGATGGGGCCAACGGCCTGACTTTC. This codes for CASSQLTGGDGANGLTF.

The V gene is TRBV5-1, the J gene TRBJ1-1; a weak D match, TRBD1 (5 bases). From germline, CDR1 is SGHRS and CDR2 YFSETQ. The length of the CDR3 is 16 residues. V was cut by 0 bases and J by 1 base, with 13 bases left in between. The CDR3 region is CASSLDAGLRNTEAFF. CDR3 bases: TGCGCCAGCAGCTTGGACGCGGGACTCAGGAACACTGAAGCTTTCTTT.

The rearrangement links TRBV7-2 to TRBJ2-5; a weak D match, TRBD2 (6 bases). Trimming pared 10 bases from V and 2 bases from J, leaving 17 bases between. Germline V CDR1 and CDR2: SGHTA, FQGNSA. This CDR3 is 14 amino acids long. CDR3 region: CATKLTSAQETQYF. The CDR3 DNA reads TGTGCCACCAAATTGACTAGTGCTCAAGAGACCCAGTACTTC. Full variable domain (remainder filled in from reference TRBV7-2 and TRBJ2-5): GAGVSQSPSNKVTEKGKDVELRCDPISGHTALYWYRQSLGQGLEFLIYFQGNSAPDKSGLPSDRFSAERTGGSVSTLTIQRTQQEDSAVYLCATKLTSAQETQYFGPGTRLLVL.

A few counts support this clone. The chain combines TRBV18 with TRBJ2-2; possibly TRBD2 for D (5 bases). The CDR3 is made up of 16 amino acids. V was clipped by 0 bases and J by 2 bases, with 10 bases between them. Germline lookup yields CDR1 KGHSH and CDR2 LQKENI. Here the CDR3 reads CASSPPTGDNTGELFF. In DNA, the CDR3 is TGTGCCAGCTCACCACCAACCGGGGATAACACCGGGGAGCTGTTTTTT.

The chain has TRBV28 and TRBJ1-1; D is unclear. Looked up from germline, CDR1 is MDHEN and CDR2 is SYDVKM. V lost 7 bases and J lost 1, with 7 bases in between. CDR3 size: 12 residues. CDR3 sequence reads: CASNWANTEAFF. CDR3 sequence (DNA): TGTGCCAGCAATTGGGCGAACACTGAAGCTTTCTTT.

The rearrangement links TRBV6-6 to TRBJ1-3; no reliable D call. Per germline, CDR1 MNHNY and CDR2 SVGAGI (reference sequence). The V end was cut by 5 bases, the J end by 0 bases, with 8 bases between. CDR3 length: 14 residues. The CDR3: CASSQTGSGNTIYF. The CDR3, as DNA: TGTGCCAGCAGTCAAACGGGCTCTGGAAACACCATATATTTT.

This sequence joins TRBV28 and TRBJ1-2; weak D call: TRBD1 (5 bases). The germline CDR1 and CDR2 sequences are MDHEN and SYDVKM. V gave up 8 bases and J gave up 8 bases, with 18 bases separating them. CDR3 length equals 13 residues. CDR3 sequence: CASSTGGGKGYTF. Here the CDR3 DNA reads TGTGCCAGCTCAACCGGGGGGGGAAAAGGCTACACCTTC.

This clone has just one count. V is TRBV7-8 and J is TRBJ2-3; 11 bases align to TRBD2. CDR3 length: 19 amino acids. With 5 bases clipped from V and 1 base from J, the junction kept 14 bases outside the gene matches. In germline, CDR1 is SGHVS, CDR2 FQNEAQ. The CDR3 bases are TGTGCCAGCAGCCGAAGCGTCCTAGCGGGGGGTATTCGCACAGATACGCAGTATTTT. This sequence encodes CASSRSVLAGGIRTDTQYF.

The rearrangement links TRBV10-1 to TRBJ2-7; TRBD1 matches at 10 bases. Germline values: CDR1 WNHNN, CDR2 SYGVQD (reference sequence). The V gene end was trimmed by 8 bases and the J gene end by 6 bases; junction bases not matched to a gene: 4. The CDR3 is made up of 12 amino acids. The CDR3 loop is CASGWTGGEQYF. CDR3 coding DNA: TGCGCCAGCGGGTGGACAGGGGGCGAGCAGTACTTC.

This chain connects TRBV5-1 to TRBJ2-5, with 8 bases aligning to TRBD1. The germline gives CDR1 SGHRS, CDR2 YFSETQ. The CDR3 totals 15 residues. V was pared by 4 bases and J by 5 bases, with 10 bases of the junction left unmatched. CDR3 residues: CASSRGQGWEETQYF. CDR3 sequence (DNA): TGCGCCAGCAGCAGAGGACAGGGATGGGAGGAGACCCAGTACTTC.

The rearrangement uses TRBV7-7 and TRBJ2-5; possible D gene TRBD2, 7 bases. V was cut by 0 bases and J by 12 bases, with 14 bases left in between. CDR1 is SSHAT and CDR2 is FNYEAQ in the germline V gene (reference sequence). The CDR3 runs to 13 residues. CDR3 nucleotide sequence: TGTGCCAGCAGCTTAGCGCCGGGGGGCCCGGAGTACTTC. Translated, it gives CASSLAPGGPEYF.

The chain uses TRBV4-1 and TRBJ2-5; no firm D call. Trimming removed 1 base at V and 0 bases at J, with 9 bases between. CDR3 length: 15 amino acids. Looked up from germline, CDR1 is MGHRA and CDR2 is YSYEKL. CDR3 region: CASSQGQAYQETQYF. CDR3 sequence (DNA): TGCGCCAGCAGCCAAGGTCAGGCGTACCAAGAGACCCAGTACTTC.

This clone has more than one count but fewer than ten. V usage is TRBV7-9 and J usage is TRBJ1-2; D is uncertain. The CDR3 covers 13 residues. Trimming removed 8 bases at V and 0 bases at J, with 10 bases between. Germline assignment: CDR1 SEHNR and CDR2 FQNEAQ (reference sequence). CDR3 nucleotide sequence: TGTGCCAGCTCGCCTATCACTAACTATGGCTACACCTTC. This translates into CASSPITNYGYTF.

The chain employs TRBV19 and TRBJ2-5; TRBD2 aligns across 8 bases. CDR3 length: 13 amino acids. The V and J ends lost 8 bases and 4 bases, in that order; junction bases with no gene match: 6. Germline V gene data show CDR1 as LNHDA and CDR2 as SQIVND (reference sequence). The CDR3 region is CASALAERETQYF. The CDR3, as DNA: TGTGCCAGTGCACTAGCGGAGCGAGAGACCCAGTACTTC.

The DNA for the CDR3 is TGTGCCAGCAGCTTGGATCTCCGGACAGGGGTTTCCGGGGAGCTGTTTTTT. As protein: CASSLDLRTGVSGELFF. The chain uses TRBV5-4 and TRBJ2-2; 9 bases are shared with TRBD1. Germline V gene sequence: CDR1 SGHNT, CDR2 YYREEE (reference sequence). V was clipped by 0 bases and J by 6 bases; unmatched bases: 9. The CDR3 contains 17 residues.

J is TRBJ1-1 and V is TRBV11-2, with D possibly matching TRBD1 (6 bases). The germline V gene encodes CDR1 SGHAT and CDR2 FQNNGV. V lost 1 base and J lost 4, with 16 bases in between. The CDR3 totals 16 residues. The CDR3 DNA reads TGTGCCAGCAGCTTAGTGTTTAGGGGGGGCCGCACTGAAGCTTTCTTT. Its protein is CASSLVFRGGRTEAFF.